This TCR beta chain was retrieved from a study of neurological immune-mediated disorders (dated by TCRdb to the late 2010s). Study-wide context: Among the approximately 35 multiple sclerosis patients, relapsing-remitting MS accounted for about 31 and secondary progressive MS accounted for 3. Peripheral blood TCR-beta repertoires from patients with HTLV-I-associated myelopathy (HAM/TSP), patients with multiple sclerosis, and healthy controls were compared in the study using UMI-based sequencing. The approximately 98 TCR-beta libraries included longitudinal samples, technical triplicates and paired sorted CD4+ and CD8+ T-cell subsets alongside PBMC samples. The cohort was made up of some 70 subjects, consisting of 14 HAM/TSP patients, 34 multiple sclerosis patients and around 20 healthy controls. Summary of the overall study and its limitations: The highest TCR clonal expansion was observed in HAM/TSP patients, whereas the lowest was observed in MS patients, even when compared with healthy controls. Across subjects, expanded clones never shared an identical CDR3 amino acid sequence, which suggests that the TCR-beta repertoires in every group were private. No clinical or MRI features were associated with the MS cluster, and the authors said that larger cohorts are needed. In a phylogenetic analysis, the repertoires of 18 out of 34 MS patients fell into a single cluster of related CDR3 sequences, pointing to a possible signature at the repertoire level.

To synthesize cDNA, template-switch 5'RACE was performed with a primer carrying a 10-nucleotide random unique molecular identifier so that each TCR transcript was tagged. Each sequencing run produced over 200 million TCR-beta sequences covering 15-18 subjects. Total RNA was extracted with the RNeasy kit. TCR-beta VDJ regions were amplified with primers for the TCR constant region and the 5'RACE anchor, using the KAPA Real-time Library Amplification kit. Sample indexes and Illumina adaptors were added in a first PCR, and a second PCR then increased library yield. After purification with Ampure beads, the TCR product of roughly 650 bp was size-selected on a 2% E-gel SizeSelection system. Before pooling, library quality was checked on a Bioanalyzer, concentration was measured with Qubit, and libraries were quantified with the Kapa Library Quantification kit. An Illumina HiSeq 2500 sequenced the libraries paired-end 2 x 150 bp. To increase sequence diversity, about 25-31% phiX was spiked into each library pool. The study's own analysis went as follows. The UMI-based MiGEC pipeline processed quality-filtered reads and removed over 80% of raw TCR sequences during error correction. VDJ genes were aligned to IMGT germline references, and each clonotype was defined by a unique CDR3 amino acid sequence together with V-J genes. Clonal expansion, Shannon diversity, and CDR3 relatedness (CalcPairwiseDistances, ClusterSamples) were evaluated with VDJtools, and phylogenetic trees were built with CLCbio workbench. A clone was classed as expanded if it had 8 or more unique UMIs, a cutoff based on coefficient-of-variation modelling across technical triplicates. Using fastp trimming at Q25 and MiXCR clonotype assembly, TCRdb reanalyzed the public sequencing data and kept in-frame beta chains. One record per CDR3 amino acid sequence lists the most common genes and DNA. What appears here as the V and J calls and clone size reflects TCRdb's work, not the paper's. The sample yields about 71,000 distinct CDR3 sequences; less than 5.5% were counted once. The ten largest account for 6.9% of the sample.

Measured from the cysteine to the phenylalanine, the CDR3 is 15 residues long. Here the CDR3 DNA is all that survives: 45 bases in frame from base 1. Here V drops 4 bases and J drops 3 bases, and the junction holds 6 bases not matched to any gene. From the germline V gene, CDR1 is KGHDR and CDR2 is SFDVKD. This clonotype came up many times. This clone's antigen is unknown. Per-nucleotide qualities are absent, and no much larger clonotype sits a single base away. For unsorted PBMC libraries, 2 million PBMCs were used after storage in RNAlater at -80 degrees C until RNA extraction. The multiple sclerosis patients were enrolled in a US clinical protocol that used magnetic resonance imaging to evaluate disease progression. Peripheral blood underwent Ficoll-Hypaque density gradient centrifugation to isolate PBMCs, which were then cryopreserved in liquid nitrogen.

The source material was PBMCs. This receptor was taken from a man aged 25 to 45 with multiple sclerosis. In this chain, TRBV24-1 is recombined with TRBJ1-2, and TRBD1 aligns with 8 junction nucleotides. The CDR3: CATSDPGTGDYGYTF. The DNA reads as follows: TGTGCCACCAGTGACCCGGGGACAGGAGACTATGGCTACACCTTC.